These 15 T cell receptor beta chains were sequenced from one sample in a study of blood T cell repertoires in COVID-19. Libraries were prepared by immunoSEQ multiplex PCR; TCRdb keeps only in-frame clonotypes and omits some of them. The sample carries some 31,000 clones, around 91% recorded once. The sample taken for sequencing was peripheral blood. The receptor source for this set is an older man with active or convalescent COVID-19.

V is TRBV11-2 and J is TRBJ1-6, with 7 bases identical to TRBD1. Germline values: CDR1 SGHAT, CDR2 FQNNGV. The CDR3 runs 16 residues. With V trimmed by 1 base and J by 4 bases, 4 bases remained unmatched. CDR3 nucleotides: TGTGCCAGCAGCTTAGCCGGGACAGCTTATAATTCACCCCTCCACTTT. This gives the protein CASSLAGTAYNSPLHF. The full variable domain, in which reference TRBV11-2 and TRBJ1-6 provide the parts outside the CDR3, is EAGVAQSPRYKIIEKRQSVAFWCNPISGHATLYWYQQILGQGPKLLIQFQNNGVVDDSQLPKDRFSAERLKGVDSTLKIQPAKLEDSAVYLCASSLAGTAYNSPLHFGNGTRLTVT.

This chain joins TRBV2 and TRBJ1-4; TRBD1 is a possible D gene (5 bases). This CDR3 has 15 residues. Germline lookup yields CDR1 SNHLY and CDR2 FYNNEI. Between the trimmed V and J ends, which lost 0 bases and 4 bases, there was a span of 9 bases. In nucleotides, the CDR3 is TGTGCCAGCAGTGAAGCTAGGGGTTTTAATGAAAAACTGTTTTTT. As protein: CASSEARGFNEKLFF.

V gene TRBV9 combines with J gene TRBJ1-2; D is undetermined. Trimming shortened V by 0 bases and J by 1 base, and 4 bases separated the two germline ends. The germline V gene has CDR1 SGDLS and CDR2 YYNGEE. The CDR3 sequence is 13 residues long. CDR3 sequence reads: CASSVADNYGYTF. DNA for the CDR3: TGTGCCAGCAGCGTAGCAGATAACTATGGCTACACCTTC.

This clone was seen a single time. The V call is TRBV5-1, the J call TRBJ2-7; TRBD1 agrees at 8 bases. The trim removed 4 bases at V and 3 bases at J, leaving 6 bases unmatched. In germline, CDR1 is SGHRS, CDR2 YFSETQ. This CDR3 spans 14 amino acids. The CDR3 DNA reads as TGCGCCAGCAGCCGGGGGACAGGCGGCTACGAGCAGTACTTC. Its translation is CASSRGTGGYEQYF.

This chain links TRBV18 with TRBJ1-1; 8 bases agree with TRBD1. V trimming: 3 bases; J trimming: 2 bases; junction bases outside the gene matches: 8. CDR1 and CDR2 from the germline V gene are KGHSH and LQKENI. This CDR3 has 16 residues. The CDR3 sequence: CASSPFSQGVNTEAFF. DNA of the CDR3: TGTGCCAGCTCACCTTTTTCACAGGGGGTAAACACTGAAGCTTTCTTT.

J is TRBJ2-7 and V is TRBV19; 7 bases align to TRBD1. This CDR3 comprises 14 residues. V lost 5 bases, J lost 0 bases, and 4 bases stayed unmatched. Germline assignment: CDR1 LNHDA and CDR2 SQIVND (reference sequence). CDR3 in DNA: TGTGCCAGTAGTGAACAGGGGACCTCCTACGAGCAGTACTTC. It yields the protein CASSEQGTSYEQYF.

The chain employs TRBV28 and TRBJ1-5, with no clear D. The V end lost 3 bases, the J end lost 2 bases, and 11 bases lay between the germline ends. CDR3 size: 15 residues. The germline CDR1 and CDR2 sequences are MDHEN and SYDVKM. CDR3 nucleotides: TGTGCCAGCAGTTTGCGAGGGAGGGGCAATCAGCCCCAGCATTTT. Translating it yields CASSLRGRGNQPQHF.

This clone was detected only a few times. This chain connects TRBV20-1 to TRBJ2-7; D gene unclear. This CDR3 region has 11 residues. Per germline, CDR1 DFQATT and CDR2 SNEGSKA (reference sequence). Trimming removed 1 base at V and 2 bases at J, with 3 bases between. The CDR3 bases are TGCAGTGCTAGAGTAACCTACGAGCAGTACTTC. Its protein product is CSARVTYEQYF.

The chain links TRBV7-9 to TRBJ1-1; no clear D. CDR1 is SEHNR, CDR2 FQNEAQ, per germline (reference sequence). The CDR3 has 12 amino acids. V shed 6 bases and J shed 3 bases, with 8 bases lying between them. Here the CDR3 DNA reads TGTGCCAGCAGGGAGCTGGACACTGAAGCTTTCTTT. It is translated as CASRELDTEAFF. Full variable domain (rest looked up from reference TRBV7-9 and TRBJ1-1): DTGVSQNPRHKITKRGQNVTFRCDPISEHNRLYWYRQTLGQGPEFLTYFQNEAQLEKSRLLSDRFSAERPKGSFSTLEIQRTEQGDSAMYLCASRELDTEAFFGQGTRLTVV.

This clone showed up just a few times. V is TRBV5-1 and J is TRBJ2-3, with 8 bases matching TRBD2. Trimming cost V 4 bases and J 3 bases; bases outside gene matches: 13. The germline CDR1 and CDR2 sequences are SGHRS and YFSETQ. The CDR3 has 17 amino acids. The CDR3 protein is CASSGAGASILTDTQYF. For the CDR3, the DNA is TGCGCCAGCAGCGGAGCGGGAGCTTCCATCCTTACAGATACGCAGTATTTT.

The table lists this clone with a few counts. The chain employs TRBV9 and TRBJ2-3, with D unresolved. The ends were cut back, 0 bases at V and 4 bases at J, with 6 bases in the middle. The CDR3 is 13 amino acids. The germline V gene has CDR1 SGDLS and CDR2 YYNGEE. The CDR3 spells CASSVGASDTQYF. In DNA, the CDR3 is TGTGCCAGCAGCGTAGGGGCCTCAGATACGCAGTATTTT. Complete variable domain (other parts from reference TRBV9 and TRBJ2-3): DSGVTQTPKHLITATGQRVTLRCSPRSGDLSVYWYQQSLDQGLQFLIQYYNGEERAKGNILERFSAQQFPDLHSELNLSSLELGDSALYFCASSVGASDTQYFGPGTRLTVL.

The chain has TRBV5-1 and TRBJ1-1; 8 positions match TRBD1. Germline V gene sequence: CDR1 SGHRS, CDR2 YFSETQ. This CDR3 is 14 amino acids long. The J segment lost 2 bases and the V segment lost 7 bases, leaving 7 bases of the junction unmatched. For the CDR3, the DNA is TGCGCCAGCGGACAGGGAGGAGGAAACACTGAAGCTTTCTTT. As protein: CASGQGGGNTEAFF.

J is TRBJ1-1 and V is TRBV12-3 or TRBV12-4; a weak D match, TRBD1 (6 bases). The CDR3 consists of 12 residues. V was clipped by 3 bases and J by 11 bases, with 13 bases between them. CDR3 sequence: CASSLGTNEAFF. The CDR3 DNA reads TGTGCCAGCAGTTTGGGGACAAATGAGGCTTTCTTT.

The chain carries TRBV14 and TRBJ2-7; D is ambiguous. Trimming took off 4 bases at V and 3 bases at J, with 4 bases between the two ends. Germline-derived CDR1 and CDR2 are SGHDN and FVKESK. The CDR3 extends over 11 amino acids. The CDR3 is CASSRGYEQYF. The CDR3, as DNA: TGTGCCAGCAGCCGCGGCTACGAGCAGTACTTC.

The chain recombines TRBV30 with TRBJ2-2, with 8 bases identical to TRBD2. This CDR3 spans 15 amino acids. Unmatched junction bases numbered 10, after V lost 4 bases and J lost 6 bases. Germline V CDR1 and CDR2: GTSNPN, SVGIG (reference sequence). In DNA form, the CDR3 reads TGTGCCTGGAATTCGGGGGGGCTAAGGTCCGGGGAGCTGTTTTTT. Encoded protein: CAWNSGGLRSGELFF.